One and the same sample provided the 27 T cell receptor beta chains below, sequenced in a study of blood T cell repertoires in COVID-19. Libraries were prepared by immunoSEQ multiplex PCR; TCRdb keeps only in-frame clonotypes and omits some of them. The sample consists of over 200,000 clones, 88% of them appearing once. The source material was peripheral blood. These receptor sequences come from a woman in her fifties or sixties with acute or convalescent COVID-19.

This clone was seen more than once but under ten times. The genes are TRBV10-3 and TRBJ2-7; 12 nucleotides agree with TRBD2. After removal of 7 bases from V and 3 bases from J, the junction contained 10 bases not matched to a gene. CDR3 size: 16 residues. Germline CDR1 ENHRY, CDR2 SYGVKD. This CDR3 is CAINWTSGALRYEQYF. The CDR3 coding sequence is TGTGCCATCAATTGGACTAGCGGGGCCCTTCGCTACGAGCAGTACTTC.

This chain joins TRBV7-9 and TRBJ2-6; TRBD1 aligns across 7 bases. Germline CDR1 reads SEHNR; CDR2 reads FQNEAQ (reference sequence). With V trimmed by 6 bases and J by 0 bases, 5 bases remained unmatched. This CDR3 region has 16 residues. This CDR3 reads CASSSGQYSGANVLTF. The DNA of the CDR3 is TGTGCCAGCAGTTCGGGACAGTACTCTGGGGCCAACGTCCTGACTTTC. The full variable domain, in which reference TRBV7-9 and TRBJ2-6 provide the parts outside the CDR3, is DTGVSQNPRHKITKRGQNVTFRCDPISEHNRLYWYRQTLGQGPEFLTYFQNEAQLEKSRLLSDRFSAERPKGSFSTLEIQRTEQGDSAMYLCASSSGQYSGANVLTFGAGSRLTVL.

This chain uses TRBV6-5 with TRBJ2-5; D is unresolved. CDR3 length: 10 amino acids. The germline CDR1 and CDR2 sequences are MNHEY and SVGAGI. V gave up 8 bases and J gave up 5 bases, with 6 bases separating them. The CDR3 sequence: CASAEETQYF. In DNA form, the CDR3 reads TGTGCCAGCGCGGAGGAGACCCAGTACTTC.

CDR3: CASSTKPRAGYGYTF. CDR3 bases: TGTGCCAGCAGTACTAAACCTCGCGCCGGTTATGGCTACACCTTC. This chain links TRBV28 with TRBJ1-2; D gene ambiguous. The CDR3 runs to 15 residues. V gave up 5 bases and J gave up 5 bases, with 18 bases separating them. The V gene's germline CDR1 is MDHEN and CDR2 SYDVKM.

The rearrangement uses TRBV19 and TRBJ2-7, with D possibly TRBD1 on 7 matching bases. The CDR3 has 15 residues. The germline V gene encodes CDR1 LNHDA and CDR2 SQIVND (reference sequence). V dropped 3 bases and J dropped 2 bases, with 14 bases sitting between them. In nucleotides, the CDR3 is TGTGCCAGTAGTATTAACTCCAGGGGGGCCTACGAGCAGTACTTC. This encodes CASSINSRGAYEQYF.

The V call is TRBV3-1 (or the pseudogene TRBV3-2), the J call TRBJ2-2; 9 bases align to TRBD2. Germline V gene sequence: CDR1 LGHDT, CDR2 YNNKEL (reference sequence). The length of the CDR3 is 15 residues. The J segment lost 6 bases and the V segment lost 2 bases, leaving 4 bases of the junction unmatched. CDR3 DNA sequence: TGTGCCAGCAGCCAAAGCGGGGGGTGGTCCGGGGAGCTGTTTTTT. Its translation: CASSQSGGWSGELFF.

The rearrangement links TRBV10-1 to TRBJ2-4; the D gene is possibly TRBD1 (6 bases). The CDR3 has 16 residues. CDR1 WNHNN and CDR2 SYGVQD come from the germline V gene (reference sequence). V lost 4 bases and J lost 1, with 14 bases in between. The chain's CDR3 is CASSGAFTGAKNIQYF. CDR3 nucleotide sequence: TGCGCCAGCAGTGGAGCCTTTACAGGGGCCAAAAACATTCAGTACTTC.

This clone turned up a few times. The rearrangement joins TRBV15 to TRBJ2-5; 7 positions match TRBD1. Germline trimming cut 5 bases from V and 3 bases from J; bases unmatched to any gene: 6. The CDR3 is made up of 14 amino acids. CDR1 LNHNV and CDR2 YYDKDF come from the germline V gene (reference sequence). Written as DNA, the CDR3 is TGTGCCACCAGCCCTCGGGACAGTAAAGAGACCCAGTACTTC. Its protein is CATSPRDSKETQYF.

The chain carries TRBV3-1 (or the pseudogene TRBV3-2) and TRBJ1-6; D is ambiguous. Trimming took off 3 bases at V and 9 bases at J, with 3 bases between the two ends. Germline V CDR1 and CDR2: LGHDT, YNNKEL (reference sequence). CDR3 size: 11 residues. The CDR3: CASSQASPLHF. CDR3 nucleotide sequence: TGTGCCAGCAGCCAGGCTTCACCCCTCCACTTT.

The rearrangement joins TRBV29-1 to TRBJ2-5; D perhaps matches TRBD1 (6 bases). CDR1 SQVTM and CDR2 ANQGSEA come from the germline V gene. CDR3 size: 12 residues. V was trimmed by 3 bases and J by 5 bases, leaving 10 bases between them. The CDR3 spells CSVEAGEETQYF. The CDR3 nucleotides are TGCAGCGTTGAGGCAGGGGAGGAGACCCAGTACTTC.

This chain links TRBV7-6 with TRBJ1-6; D possibly corresponds to TRBD1 (5 bases). CDR1 is SGHVS and CDR2 is FNYEAQ in the germline V gene. This CDR3 has 15 amino acids. Trimming left V 1 base short and J 10 bases short, with 14 bases between. Here the CDR3 reads CASSLVGGFESPLHF. For the CDR3, the DNA is TGTGCCAGCAGCTTAGTGGGGGGATTTGAGTCACCCCTCCACTTT.

V gene TRBV3-1 (or the pseudogene TRBV3-2) combines with J gene TRBJ1-6; D is perhaps TRBD1 (6 bases). The CDR3 is made up of 14 amino acids. The ends were cut back, 2 bases at V and 8 bases at J, with 10 bases in the middle. Germline CDR1 reads LGHDT; CDR2 reads YNNKEL (reference sequence). CDR3 DNA sequence: TGTGCCAGCAGCCAACAGGGGCAGTATTCACCCCTCCACTTT. It specifies CASSQQGQYSPLHF.

Points on this clone: Other DNA sequences within the sample encode an identical CDR3. V gene TRBV19 combines with J gene TRBJ1-2; 8 bases are a match to TRBD1. This CDR3 is built from 15 residues. Unmatched junction bases numbered 6, after V lost 4 bases and J lost 2 bases. The germline gives CDR1 LNHDA, CDR2 SQIVND (reference sequence). CDR3 residues: CASSTRDRINYGYTF. DNA for the CDR3: TGTGCCAGTAGTACGCGGGACAGGATAAACTATGGCTACACCTTC.

The chain is built from TRBV7-8 and TRBJ1-5; 7 positions agree with TRBD1. This CDR3 is built from 17 residues. The V segment lost 5 bases and the J segment 0 bases; nucleotides outside the gene matches: 10. Germline V gene lookup returns CDR1 SGHVS and CDR2 FQNEAQ. CDR3 bases: TGTGCCAGCAGCCCGGCCCCAGACAGGGTTAGCAATCAGCCCCAGCATTTT. Amino acids: CASSPAPDRVSNQPQHF. Combining the CDR3 with reference TRBV7-8 and TRBJ1-5 gives the whole variable domain GAGVSQSPRYKVAKRGQDVALRCDPISGHVSLFWYQQALGQGPEFLTYFQNEAQLDKSGLPSDRFFAERPEGSVSTLKIQRTQQEDSAVYLCASSPAPDRVSNQPQHFGDGTRLSIL.

The chain couples TRBV10-3 to TRBJ1-1; no definite D call. This CDR3 region has 11 residues. Trimming took off 10 bases at V and 1 base at J, with 7 bases between the two ends. Germline CDR1 reads ENHRY; CDR2 reads SYGVKD. CDR3 in amino acids: CATKQNTEAFF. The DNA for the CDR3 is TGTGCCACCAAACAGAACACTGAAGCTTTCTTT.

The chain joins TRBV12-3 or TRBV12-4 to TRBJ1-1; 7 bases map to TRBD1. There are 13 residues in the CDR3. The V segment lost 5 bases and the J segment 7 bases; nucleotides outside the gene matches: 7. The CDR3 protein is CASSRRGGNEAFF. For the CDR3, the DNA is TGTGCCAGCAGTCGGCGAGGGGGCAATGAAGCTTTCTTT.

The chain carries TRBV7-2 and TRBJ2-7; 12 bases line up with TRBD2. The germline V gene encodes CDR1 SGHTA and CDR2 FQGNSA. Trimming cost V 0 bases and J 5 bases; bases outside gene matches: 8. This CDR3 contains 17 residues. In DNA form, the CDR3 reads TGTGCCAGCAGCTTAGCAACCCCGACTAGCGGGAGAAACGAGCAGTACTTC. Protein product: CASSLATPTSGRNEQYF.

V usage is TRBV11-2 and J usage is TRBJ2-1; TRBD2 matches at 10 bases. Losses at the gene ends were 0 bases for V and 14 bases for J; bases not matched to a gene: 7. This CDR3 has 14 residues. Germline lookup yields CDR1 SGHAT and CDR2 FQNNGV. This chain's CDR3 is CASSLDTSSGREFF. CDR3 sequence (DNA): TGTGCCAGCAGCTTAGATACATCCAGCGGGAGGGAGTTCTTC.

The V call is TRBV7-2, the J call TRBJ2-2, with 7 bases matching TRBD2. CDR1 is SGHTA and CDR2 is FQGNSA in the germline V gene. This CDR3 region has 16 residues. The trim removed 0 bases at V and 5 bases at J, leaving 6 bases unmatched. This CDR3 reads CASSLAGGPGTGELFF. In nucleotides, the CDR3 is TGTGCCAGCAGCTTAGCGGGAGGGCCGGGTACCGGGGAGCTGTTTTTT.

The chain is built from TRBV2 and TRBJ1-2; TRBD1 agrees at 7 bases. The CDR3 is made up of 13 amino acids. Germline V gene sequence: CDR1 SNHLY, CDR2 FYNNEI. With V trimmed by 0 bases and J by 10 bases, 5 bases remained unmatched. CDR3 sequence (DNA): TGTGCCAGCAGTGAAGCCATAGGGACAGTCTACACCTTC. Its translation is CASSEAIGTVYTF.

This clone showed up just once. Other DNA sequences within the sample encode an identical CDR3. The CDR3 DNA reads TGTGCCAGCAGCCTACGGGGATACGAGCAGTACTTC. This codes for CASSLRGYEQYF. V is TRBV12-3 or TRBV12-4 and J is TRBJ2-7; tentatively, D is TRBD2 (5 bases). This CDR3 spans 12 amino acids. Trimming removed 6 bases from V and 4 bases from J, with 10 bases in between.

The V and J genes are TRBV6-2 or TRBV6-3 and TRBJ2-1, with 8 bases aligning to TRBD2. The germline V gene has CDR1 MNHEY and CDR2 SVGEGT. The V and J ends lost 5 bases and 8 bases, in that order; junction bases with no gene match: 2. CDR3 length equals 12 residues. The CDR3 spells CASSPTSDEQFF. The CDR3 region has the DNA TGTGCCAGCAGTCCGACTAGCGATGAGCAGTTCTTC.

The J gene is TRBJ2-7, the V gene TRBV23-1, with 8 nucleotides matching TRBD1. TRBV23-1 is reported as an ORF; its role is uncertain. The ends lost 2 bases at V and 4 bases at J; junction bases unmatched: 16. The CDR3 is made up of 18 amino acids. The CDR3 coding sequence is TGCGCCAGCAGTCAAAGGTTGTTTTGCGGGACAGGACCTTACGAGCAGTACTTC. This gives the protein CASSQRLFCGTGPYEQYF.

Written as DNA, the CDR3 is TGTGCCAGCAGTGATAGAAACAGGATGAGCAATCAGCCCCAGCATTTT. It encodes CASSDRNRMSNQPQHF. The chain is built from TRBV6-1 and TRBJ1-5; D may be TRBD1 (5 bases). The CDR3 has 16 residues. V dropped 3 bases and J dropped 1 base, with 13 bases sitting between them. Per germline, CDR1 MNHNS and CDR2 SASEGT.

CDR3 in amino acids: CASSLRDINSPLHF. As DNA, the CDR3 is TGCGCCAGCAGCTTGAGGGACATCAATTCACCCCTCCACTTT. The V gene is TRBV5-1, the J gene TRBJ1-6, with D perhaps matching TRBD1 (6 bases). The CDR3 contains 14 residues. Deletions cut 1 base from V and 7 bases from J, with 9 bases between. CDR1 is SGHRS and CDR2 is YFSETQ in the germline V gene.

The DNA for the CDR3 is TGCGCCAGCAGTGACTTGTATGAAAAACTGTTTTTT. Translation: CASSDLYEKLFF. This chain connects TRBV10-2 to TRBJ1-4, with D unclear. Germline lookup yields CDR1 WSHSY and CDR2 SAAADI. V lost 3 bases to trimming and J lost 6 bases, with 5 bases between them. The CDR3 is made up of 12 amino acids.

The J gene is TRBJ1-4, the V gene TRBV19; no firm D call. The CDR3 is 15 residues long. Trimming pared 3 bases from V and 3 bases from J, leaving 11 bases between. Germline V lookup: CDR1 LNHDA, CDR2 SQIVND (reference sequence). The CDR3 DNA reads as TGTGCCAGTAGTATCAACGGTCGGTCTAATGAAAAACTGTTTTTT. Encoded protein: CASSINGRSNEKLFF. Full variable domain (missing parts from reference TRBV19 and TRBJ1-4): DGGITQSPKYLFRKEGQNVTLSCEQNLNHDAMYWYRQDPGQGLRLIYYSQIVNDFQKGDIAEGYSVSREKKESFPLTVTSAQKNPTAFYLCASSINGRSNEKLFFGSGTQLSVL.